These 19 T cell receptor beta chains came from one sample sequenced in a study of T cell responses to AZD1222 COVID-19 vaccine. Sequencing was performed with immunoSEQ multiplex PCR; in TCRdb, only in-frame clones are kept and a portion is missing. The data hold approximately 140,000 clones, with around 90% observed a single time. The sequences come from peripheral blood, collected 28 days after the second AZD1222 dose. The receptor set was obtained from an adult who received the AZD1222 COVID-19 vaccine.

This sequence joins TRBV6-1 and TRBJ1-6; TRBD1 is a possible D gene (5 bases). Germline V gene lookup returns CDR1 MNHNS and CDR2 SASEGT. V lost 3 bases and J lost 7, with 16 bases in between. This CDR3 region has 16 residues. CDR3 in DNA: TGTGCCAGCAGTGATTTAGTCGGGGCGGGAAATTCACCCCTCCACTTT. Amino acid sequence: CASSDLVGAGNSPLHF.

To note about this clone: An end of the junction differs from the germline gene, which may be a read error. The chain recombines TRBV7-9 with TRBJ2-3; 7 nucleotides match TRBD1. Germline V gene sequence: CDR1 SEHNR, CDR2 FQNEAQ (reference sequence). The CDR3 spans 16 residues. The CDR3, as DNA: TGTGTCAGCAGCTCTCGACAGGGAAGTAGAACAGATACGCAGTATTTT. It is translated as CVSSSRQGSRTDTQYF.

The sample holds one count of this clone. The chain employs TRBV5-6 and TRBJ2-3; D may be TRBD1 (5 bases). This CDR3 has 12 residues. V dropped 5 bases and J dropped 4 bases, with 8 bases sitting between them. Germline assignment: CDR1 SGHDT and CDR2 YYEEEE. CDR3 amino acids: CASSPGSDTQYF. In DNA, the CDR3 is TGTGCCAGCAGTCCAGGGTCAGATACGCAGTATTTT.

The chain uses TRBV19 and TRBJ1-1, with D possibly matching TRBD1 (5 bases). Trimming shortened V by 4 bases and J by 8 bases, and 20 bases separated the two germline ends. The CDR3 loop spans 15 amino acids. Looked up from germline, CDR1 is LNHDA and CDR2 is SQIVND (reference sequence). The CDR3 DNA sequence: TGTGCCAGTAGTACCGGGGGGTGGTCTCTCAGCGAAGCTTTCTTT. Translating it yields CASSTGGWSLSEAFF.

The rearrangement uses TRBV9 and TRBJ2-2, with 9 positions matching TRBD2. The CDR3 sequence is 17 residues long. Unmatched junction bases numbered 10, after V lost 2 bases and J lost 5 bases. The V gene's germline CDR1 is SGDLS and CDR2 YYNGEE. The CDR3 sequence is CASSVVSGGVGTGELFF. The CDR3 DNA follows: TGTGCCAGCAGCGTTGTTAGCGGGGGAGTGGGAACCGGGGAGCTGTTTTTT.

The V call is TRBV5-4, the J call TRBJ2-7; TRBD2 agrees at 7 bases. V lost 4 bases to trimming and J lost 0 bases; unmatched junction nucleotides: 13. Germline CDR1 is SGHNT and CDR2 is YYREEE (reference sequence). This CDR3 spans 17 amino acids. The DNA of the CDR3 is TGTGCCAGCAGCCCTCTGGGAGGGATTGCGAGCTCCTACGAGCAGTACTTC. This sequence encodes CASSPLGGIASSYEQYF.

This clone was counted a single time. This sequence joins TRBV25-1 and TRBJ2-5; D tentatively reads TRBD1 or TRBD2 (5 bases each). The CDR3 runs to 14 residues. Germline V lookup: CDR1 MGHDK, CDR2 SYGVNS. Trimming left V 4 bases short and J 2 bases short, with 11 bases between. CDR3 DNA: TGTGCCAGCAGTGCTCCCGGGGCGCAAGAGACCCAGTACTTC. Translation: CASSAPGAQETQYF.

Points on this clone: The junction shows a germline mismatch at one end, possibly a read error. The CDR3 spells CASSLSLNTEAFF. As DNA, the CDR3 is TGTGCTAGCAGCTTAAGCCTGAACACTGAAGCTTTCTTT. The chain joins TRBV7-7 to TRBJ1-1; D uncertain. The germline V gene encodes CDR1 SSHAT and CDR2 FNYEAQ (reference sequence). This CDR3 is 13 amino acids long.

This clone was counted once. This rearrangement joins TRBV21-1 to TRBJ2-2. TRBV21-1 is a pseudogene. CDR3 length: 13 amino acids. The chain's CDR3 is CARNGTSPGELFF. The CDR3 coding sequence is TGTGCCAGAAACGGGACCTCTCCCGGGGAGCTGTTTTTT.

The V gene is TRBV9, the J gene TRBJ2-1, with 7 bases that match TRBD1. This CDR3 comprises 14 residues. Germline V lookup: CDR1 SGDLS, CDR2 YYNGEE. J gave up 9 bases and V 0 bases, and 6 bases lay outside the gene matches. CDR3 nucleotides: TGTGCCAGCAGCGTAGCTAGACAGGGTCGTGAGCAGTTCTTC. The encoded protein is CASSVARQGREQFF.

The chain has TRBV28 and TRBJ2-1; TRBD1 is a possible D gene (5 bases). The germline CDR1 and CDR2 sequences are MDHEN and SYDVKM. This CDR3 has 13 residues. The V end was cut by 7 bases, the J end by 6 bases, with 13 bases between. CDR3: CASTPQGPNEQFF. As DNA, the CDR3 is TGTGCCAGCACCCCTCAGGGCCCCAATGAGCAGTTCTTC.

The chain joins TRBV19 to TRBJ2-1, with D perhaps being TRBD1 or TRBD2 (5 bases each). Trimming took 5 bases from V and 9 from J, leaving 17 bases between them. The CDR3 spans 14 residues. The germline gives CDR1 LNHDA, CDR2 SQIVND (reference sequence). The CDR3 sequence: CASSSGTARSEQFF. CDR3 DNA sequence: TGTGCCAGTAGTTCGGGGACCGCCCGATCTGAGCAGTTCTTC.

The chain uses TRBV11-2 and TRBJ1-5; perhaps TRBD1 as D (6 bases). V was cut by 5 bases and J by 5 bases, with 16 bases left in between. Per germline, CDR1 SGHAT and CDR2 FQNNGV. The CDR3 covers 15 residues. The CDR3 spells CASSGVGGQDQPQHF. In DNA, the CDR3 is TGTGCCAGCAGCGGCGTGGGGGGGCAGGATCAGCCCCAGCATTTT.

V gene TRBV7-2 combines with J gene TRBJ1-5, with D uncertain. Germline V gene sequence: CDR1 SGHTA, CDR2 FQGNSA. The CDR3 loop spans 12 amino acids. V was pared by 6 bases and J by 0 bases, with 3 bases between. The CDR3 coding sequence is TGTGCCAGCAGGAATAGCAATCAGCCCCAGCATTTT. Encoded protein: CASRNSNQPQHF.

This chain links TRBV3-1 (or the pseudogene TRBV3-2) with TRBJ2-7; D may be TRBD1 or TRBD2 (5 bases each). This CDR3 region has 14 residues. V was pared by 4 bases and J by 0 bases, with 10 bases between. Germline assignment: CDR1 LGHDT and CDR2 YNNKEL (reference sequence). The CDR3 loop is CASSRRDASYEQYF. The DNA for the CDR3 is TGTGCCAGCAGCCGAAGGGACGCCTCCTACGAGCAGTACTTC.

The table lists this clone with a count of one. The chain links TRBV6-5 to TRBJ1-1; D is uncertain. The CDR3 length is 14 residues. Germline CDR1 MNHEY, CDR2 SVGAGI. V shed 5 bases and J shed 4 bases, with 14 bases lying between them. The CDR3 DNA sequence: TGTGCCAGCAGTCGGCCGGGCCCGGTCACTGAAGCTTTCTTT. Amino acids: CASSRPGPVTEAFF.

The rearrangement uses TRBV9 and TRBJ2-7, with a possible D match to TRBD1 (6 bases). Germline CDR1 is SGDLS and CDR2 is YYNGEE. This CDR3 contains 13 residues. Trimming shortened V by 0 bases and J by 6 bases, and 10 bases separated the two germline ends. The CDR3 region is CASSVASGVEQYF. Here the CDR3 DNA reads TGTGCCAGCAGCGTAGCTTCAGGGGTCGAGCAGTACTTC.

The rearrangement joins TRBV5-8 to TRBJ2-1; TRBD2 matches at 7 bases. The trim removed 0 bases at V and 2 bases at J, leaving 2 bases unmatched. Germline V gene lookup returns CDR1 SGHTS and CDR2 YDEGEE. CDR3 length: 15 amino acids. DNA of the CDR3: TGTGCCAGCAGCTTGGGAAGCGGGACCTACAATGAGCAGTTCTTC. Amino acids: CASSLGSGTYNEQFF.

Here the CDR3 DNA reads TGTGCCAGCAGCTTAAACGGACAGCCCTATGGCTACACCTTC. It is translated as CASSLNGQPYGYTF. The rearrangement links TRBV7-9 to TRBJ1-2; D may be TRBD1 (6 bases). Per the germline V gene, CDR1 is SEHNR and CDR2 is FQNEAQ (reference sequence). The length of the CDR3 is 14 residues. V lost 2 bases and J lost 4, with 11 bases in between.